Sequencing of this T cell receptor beta chain was carried out in a study of post-analysis software for immune sequencing data. Germline CDR1 is KGHDR and CDR2 is SFDVKD. V was trimmed by 0 bases and J by 0 bases, leaving 8 bases between them. The CDR3 consists of 16 residues. Unique molecular identifiers were built into the TCR beta cDNA libraries. TCRdb processed the PCR reads anew with MiXCR; each CDR3 protein has one entry. This table has hundreds of thousands of distinct CDR3 sequences, 25% to 30% appearing once. Concerning this clonotype: Its antigen is not known.

Study outcomes and limitations: Included in a set of 5 or 6 TRBV segments more frequent in patients than controls were TRBV5-6, TRBV5-1 and TRBV20-1.

The sequenced sample consisted of blood. The chain recombines TRBV24-1 with TRBJ2-1, with D perhaps TRBD1 (5 bases). This TCR derives from a girl under 18 with multiple sclerosis. The CDR3 spells CATSDLRGPSYNEQFF. CDR3 in DNA: TGTGCCACCAGTGATTTGAGGGGTCCCTCCTACAATGAGCAGTTCTTC.